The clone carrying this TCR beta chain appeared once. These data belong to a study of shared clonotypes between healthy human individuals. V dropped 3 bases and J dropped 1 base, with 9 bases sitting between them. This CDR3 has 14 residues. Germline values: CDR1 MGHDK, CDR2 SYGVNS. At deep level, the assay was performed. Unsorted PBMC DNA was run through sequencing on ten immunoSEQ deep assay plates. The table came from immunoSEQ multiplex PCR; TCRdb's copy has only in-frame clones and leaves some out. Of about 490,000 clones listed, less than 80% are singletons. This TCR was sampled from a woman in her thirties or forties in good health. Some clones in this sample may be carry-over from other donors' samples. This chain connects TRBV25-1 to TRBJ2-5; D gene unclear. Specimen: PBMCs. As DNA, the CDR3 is TGTGCCAGCAGTGACCGCGGATCCCAAGAGACCCAGTACTTC. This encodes CASSDRGSQETQYF.